This TCR beta chain appears in the sequencing data of a study of PD-1 blockade in classical Hodgkin lymphoma. V shed 1 base and J shed 0 bases, with 3 bases lying between them. Germline values: CDR1 LGHNA, CDR2 YSLEER. CDR3 size: 14 residues. Only in-frame clones appear in the TCRdb table, and some are missing; sequencing was by immunoSEQ multiplex PCR. The table shows tens of thousands of clones, with over 65% occurring only once. Points from the study as a whole: The study found that TCR diversity rose significantly by C4D1 in CD4+ but not CD8+ cells. Repertoire differences lack defined causes, possibly disease activity or prior therapy.

As regards this clone: What it recognizes is unknown.

Relapses following autologous stem cell transplantation were seen in all patients, with brentuximab vedotin exposure varying. The sequence derives from a human donor with classical Hodgkin lymphoma. The chain employs TRBV4-3 and TRBJ2-2; D gene uncertain. Sequencing used peripheral blood mononuclear cells (PBMCs), obtained before the second cycle of nivolumab. The CDR3 bases are TGCGCCAGCAGCCAAGGGCCGAACACCGGGGAGCTGTTTTTT. Translating gives CASSQGPNTGELFF.